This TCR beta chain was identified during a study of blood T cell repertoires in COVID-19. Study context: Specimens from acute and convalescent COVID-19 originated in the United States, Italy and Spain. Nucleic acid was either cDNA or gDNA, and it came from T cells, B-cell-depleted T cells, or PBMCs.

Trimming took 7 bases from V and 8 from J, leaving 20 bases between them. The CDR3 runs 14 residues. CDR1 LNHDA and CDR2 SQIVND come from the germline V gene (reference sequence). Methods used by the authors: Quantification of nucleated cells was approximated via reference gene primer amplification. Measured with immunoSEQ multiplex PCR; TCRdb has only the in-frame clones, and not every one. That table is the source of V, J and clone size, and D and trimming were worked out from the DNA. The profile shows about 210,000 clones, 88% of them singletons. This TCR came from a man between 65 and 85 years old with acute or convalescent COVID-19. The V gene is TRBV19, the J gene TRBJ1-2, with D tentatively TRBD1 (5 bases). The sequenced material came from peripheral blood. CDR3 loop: CASTLGTKRGGYTF. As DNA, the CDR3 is TGTGCCAGTACCCTCGGGACCAAGCGGGGCGGCTACACCTTC.